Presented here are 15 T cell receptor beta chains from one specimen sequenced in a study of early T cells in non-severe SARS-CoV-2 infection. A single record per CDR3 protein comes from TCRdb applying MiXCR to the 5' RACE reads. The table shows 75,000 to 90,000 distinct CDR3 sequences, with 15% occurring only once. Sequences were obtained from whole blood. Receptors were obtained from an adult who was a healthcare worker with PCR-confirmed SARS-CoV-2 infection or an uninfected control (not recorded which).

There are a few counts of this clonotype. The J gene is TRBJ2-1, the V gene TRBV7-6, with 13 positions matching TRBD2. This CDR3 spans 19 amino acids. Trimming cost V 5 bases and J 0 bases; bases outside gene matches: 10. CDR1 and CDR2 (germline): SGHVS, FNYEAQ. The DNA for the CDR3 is TGTGCCAGCAGCCCTCGGACTAGCGGGAGTCTGAGCTCCTACAATGAGCAGTTCTTC. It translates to CASSPRTSGSLSSYNEQFF.

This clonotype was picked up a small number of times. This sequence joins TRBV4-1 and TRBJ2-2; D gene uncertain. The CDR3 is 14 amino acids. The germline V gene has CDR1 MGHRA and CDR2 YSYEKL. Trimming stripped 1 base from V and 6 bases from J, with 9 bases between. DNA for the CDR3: TGCGCCAGCAGCCAAGTGGCTATATCCGGGGAGCTGTTTTTT. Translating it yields CASSQVAISGELFF.

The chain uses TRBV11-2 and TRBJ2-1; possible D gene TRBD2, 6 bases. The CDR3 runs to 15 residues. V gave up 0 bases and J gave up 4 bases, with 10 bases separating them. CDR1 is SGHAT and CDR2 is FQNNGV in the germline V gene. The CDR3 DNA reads TGTGCCAGCAGCTTAGATGGTAGCGGTTACAATGAGCAGTTCTTC. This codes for CASSLDGSGYNEQFF.

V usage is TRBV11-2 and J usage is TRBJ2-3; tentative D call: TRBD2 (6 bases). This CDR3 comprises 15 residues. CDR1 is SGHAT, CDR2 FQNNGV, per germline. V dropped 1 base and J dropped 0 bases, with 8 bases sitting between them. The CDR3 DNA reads TGTGCCAGCAGCTTAGCGGGGGTTAGCACAGATACGCAGTATTTT. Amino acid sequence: CASSLAGVSTDTQYF.

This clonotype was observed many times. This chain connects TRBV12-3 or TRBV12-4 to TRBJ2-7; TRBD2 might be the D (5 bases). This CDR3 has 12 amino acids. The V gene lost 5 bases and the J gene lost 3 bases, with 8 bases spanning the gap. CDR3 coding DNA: TGTGCCAGCAGTCGGGATAGCTACGAGCAGTACTTC. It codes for CASSRDSYEQYF.

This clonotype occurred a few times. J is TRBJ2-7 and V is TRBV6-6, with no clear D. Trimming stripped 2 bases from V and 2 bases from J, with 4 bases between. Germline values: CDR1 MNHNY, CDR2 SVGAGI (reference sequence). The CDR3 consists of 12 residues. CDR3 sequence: CASSYDPYEQYF. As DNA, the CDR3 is TGTGCCAGCAGTTACGACCCCTACGAGCAGTACTTC.

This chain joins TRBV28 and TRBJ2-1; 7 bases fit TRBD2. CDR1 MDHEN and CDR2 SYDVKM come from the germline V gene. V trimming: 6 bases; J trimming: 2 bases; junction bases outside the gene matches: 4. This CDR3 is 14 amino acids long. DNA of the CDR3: TGTGCCAGCAGGCTAGCGGACACCTACAATGAGCAGTTCTTC. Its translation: CASRLADTYNEQFF.

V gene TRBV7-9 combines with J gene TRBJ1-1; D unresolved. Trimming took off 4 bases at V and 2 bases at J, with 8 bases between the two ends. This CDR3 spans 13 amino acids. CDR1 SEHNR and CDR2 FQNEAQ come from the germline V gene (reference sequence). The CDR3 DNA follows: TGTGCCAGCAGCTCACCCCCCAACACTGAAGCTTTCTTT. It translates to CASSSPPNTEAFF.

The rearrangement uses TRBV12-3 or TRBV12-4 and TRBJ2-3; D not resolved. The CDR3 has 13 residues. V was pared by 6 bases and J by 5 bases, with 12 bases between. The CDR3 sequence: CASSLRPEDTQYF. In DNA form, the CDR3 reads TGTGCCAGCAGCCTAAGACCTGAAGATACGCAGTATTTT.

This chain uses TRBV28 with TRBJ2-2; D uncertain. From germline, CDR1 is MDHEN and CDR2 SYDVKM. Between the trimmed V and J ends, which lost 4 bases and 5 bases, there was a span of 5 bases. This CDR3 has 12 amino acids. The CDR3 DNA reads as TGTGCCAGCAGTTCCGCAACCGGGGAGCTGTTTTTT. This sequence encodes CASSSATGELFF.

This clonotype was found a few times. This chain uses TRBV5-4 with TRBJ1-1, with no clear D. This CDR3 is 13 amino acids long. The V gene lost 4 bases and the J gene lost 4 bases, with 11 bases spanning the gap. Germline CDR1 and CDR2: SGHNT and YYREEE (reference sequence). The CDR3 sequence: CASSPPASTEAFF. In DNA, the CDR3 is TGTGCCAGCAGCCCCCCGGCGAGCACTGAAGCTTTCTTT.

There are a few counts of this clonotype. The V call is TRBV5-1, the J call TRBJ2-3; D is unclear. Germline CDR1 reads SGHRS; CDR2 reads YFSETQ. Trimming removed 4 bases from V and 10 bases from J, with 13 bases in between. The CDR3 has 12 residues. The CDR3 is CASSPRDPPQYF. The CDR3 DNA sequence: TGCGCCAGCAGCCCCCGAGACCCTCCGCAGTATTTT.

CDR3 protein: CASSLDTLIETQYF. The DNA of the CDR3 is TGCGCCAGCAGCTTGGACACGTTGATAGAGACCCAGTACTTC. V is TRBV5-1 and J is TRBJ2-5; no reliable D call. With 0 bases removed from V and 4 bases from J, the gap between germline ends came to 10 bases. CDR3 length: 14 residues. The germline CDR1 and CDR2 sequences are SGHRS and YFSETQ.

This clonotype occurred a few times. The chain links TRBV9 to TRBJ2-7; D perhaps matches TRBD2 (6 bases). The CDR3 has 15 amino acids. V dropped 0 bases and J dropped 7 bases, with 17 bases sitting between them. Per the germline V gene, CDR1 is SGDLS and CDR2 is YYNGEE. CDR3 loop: CASSVGPAPREEQYF. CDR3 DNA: TGTGCCAGCAGCGTAGGGCCGGCGCCCCGGGAGGAGCAGTACTTC. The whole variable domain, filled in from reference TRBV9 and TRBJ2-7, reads DSGVTQTPKHLITATGQRVTLRCSPRSGDLSVYWYQQSLDQGLQFLIQYYNGEERAKGNILERFSAQQFPDLHSELNLSSLELGDSALYFCASSVGPAPREEQYFGPGTRLTVT.

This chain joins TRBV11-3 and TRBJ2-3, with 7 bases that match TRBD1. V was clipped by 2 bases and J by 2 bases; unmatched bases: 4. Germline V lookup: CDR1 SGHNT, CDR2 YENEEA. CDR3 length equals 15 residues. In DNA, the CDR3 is TGTGCCAGCAGCTTATCCGGGACAGACACAGATACGCAGTATTTT. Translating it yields CASSLSGTDTDTQYF.